This T cell receptor (beta chain) was obtained from a study of beta chain features in type 1 diabetes. Study-wide findings and caveats: There was a moderate but significant shortening of TCRB CDR3s in all four CD4+ subsets of Type 1 diabetes patients.

Regarding this clone: The antigen is not known.

The CDR3 has 15 residues. CDR1 is SQVTM and CDR2 is ANQGSEA in the germline V gene. Expressed TCRB transcripts were sequenced because the entire RNA isolate underwent reverse transcription. Libraries were prepared by immunoSEQ multiplex PCR; TCRdb keeps only in-frame clonotypes and omits some of them. The data show 500,000 to 850,000 clones, 11% to 15% seen once. The gene calls are TRBV29-1 and TRBJ1-2, with 7 bases that match TRBD1. The specimen was naive CD4+ T cells from blood. This TCR came from a man younger than 35 with type 1 diabetes. In DNA, the CDR3 is TGCAGGGCGACCGGGGACAGTCATACTAACTATGGCTACACCTTC. As protein: CRATGDSHTNYGYTF.